One sample yielded the 20 T cell receptor beta chains listed below, sequenced in a study of cytomegalovirus exposure and HLA in healthy donors. Researchers ran the PCR with 60 Vbeta and 13 Jbeta primers. Clones were read by immunoSEQ multiplex PCR, and TCRdb kept only the in-frame ones, dropping some. The sample records some 150,000 clones, around 80% being singletons. Sequenced material: PBMCs. These receptors were taken from a woman between 45 and 60 years old in good health and CMV-seronegative.

The chain uses TRBV7-8 and TRBJ1-6, with TRBD1 matching over 7 bases. The CDR3 has 15 residues. Trimming removed 5 bases from V and 5 bases from J; junction bases left unmatched: 6. Germline CDR1 is SGHVS and CDR2 is FQNEAQ. The CDR3 spells CASSRDRDNNSPLHF. CDR3 nucleotides: TGTGCCAGCAGCAGAGACAGGGATAATAATTCACCCCTCCACTTT.

This clone was counted once. The gene calls are TRBV4-3 and TRBJ2-1; D is ambiguous. Trimming pared 0 bases from V and 5 bases from J, leaving 5 bases between. The V gene's germline CDR1 is LGHNA and CDR2 YSLEER. The CDR3 runs to 13 residues. The CDR3 is CASSQDRNNEQFF. The CDR3 DNA sequence: TGCGCCAGCAGCCAAGATCGTAACAATGAGCAGTTCTTC.

The genes are TRBV4-3 and TRBJ2-2, with D perhaps TRBD2 (6 bases). The germline gives CDR1 LGHNA, CDR2 YSLEER. The CDR3 length is 16 residues. Between the trimmed V and J ends, which lost 0 bases and 7 bases, there was a span of 15 bases. CDR3 DNA sequence: TGCGCCAGCAGCCAAGAAGTAGGAGGGGCCGTCGGGGAGCTGTTTTTT. Amino acid sequence: CASSQEVGGAVGELFF.

This clone was counted only a few times. The CDR3 here is CASSNTGGAEAFF. CDR3 sequence (DNA): TGTGCCAGCAGCAACACGGGGGGCGCTGAAGCTTTCTTT. The chain carries TRBV5-6 and TRBJ1-1, with D possibly matching TRBD1 (6 bases). The CDR3 contains 13 residues. V was trimmed by 4 bases and J by 6 bases, leaving 13 bases between them. Germline V gene sequence: CDR1 SGHDT, CDR2 YYEEEE.

The chain uses TRBV7-9 and TRBJ2-7; perhaps TRBD1 as D (5 bases). The CDR3 spans 15 residues. Germline lookup yields CDR1 SEHNR and CDR2 FQNEAQ (reference sequence). Trimming shortened V by 2 bases and J by 7 bases, and 18 bases separated the two germline ends. CDR3 amino acids: CASSLSAGSYGEQYF. CDR3 bases: TGTGCCAGCAGCTTATCCGCAGGGTCGTATGGGGAGCAGTACTTC.

The chain employs TRBV5-5 and TRBJ2-7; weak D call: TRBD2 (7 bases). CDR1 is SGHKS and CDR2 is YYEKEE in the germline V gene (reference sequence). This CDR3 comprises 17 residues. Trimming left V 4 bases short and J 5 bases short, with 25 bases between. The CDR3 loop is CASSQAGAYLVGDEQYF. As DNA, the CDR3 is TGTGCCAGCAGCCAGGCGGGGGCCTACCTCGTCGGCGACGAGCAGTACTTC.

The chain recombines TRBV15 with TRBJ1-1; D is possibly TRBD1 (5 bases). Germline CDR1 LNHNV, CDR2 YYDKDF (reference sequence). CDR3 length: 15 residues. V lost 0 bases and J lost 1, with 9 bases in between. The CDR3 spells CATSRDRGSNTEAFF. CDR3 DNA: TGTGCCACCAGCAGAGATCGGGGGTCGAACACTGAAGCTTTCTTT.

The chain uses TRBV12-5 and TRBJ2-3, with D tentatively TRBD1 (7 bases). CDR3 length: 12 amino acids. V lost 1 base, J lost 13 bases, and 12 bases lay in between. Germline-derived CDR1 and CDR2 are LGHNT and FRNRAP. The CDR3 sequence is CASGLDRGGKYF. Written as DNA, the CDR3 is TGTGCTAGTGGTTTGGACAGGGGAGGAAAGTATTTT.

The rearrangement links TRBV18 to TRBJ1-2; 7 nucleotides agree with TRBD1. V dropped 6 bases and J dropped 4; count of bases not matched to a gene: 8. Germline V gene data show CDR1 as KGHSH and CDR2 as LQKENI. The CDR3 runs to 14 residues. CDR3 DNA sequence: TGTGCCAGCTCCCACGACAGGGCGGGCTATGGCTACACCTTC. It yields the protein CASSHDRAGYGYTF.

With respect to this clone: The same CDR3 arises from other DNA sequences in this sample as well. This chain uses TRBV19 with TRBJ1-1; TRBD1 aligns across 7 bases. The CDR3 consists of 15 residues. The germline gives CDR1 LNHDA, CDR2 SQIVND (reference sequence). J lost 3 bases, V lost 4 bases, and 8 bases had no gene match. The CDR3 protein is CASSTPGQVYTEAFF. The CDR3 bases are TGTGCCAGTAGTACGCCCGGACAGGTATACACTGAAGCTTTCTTT.

In its sample, this clone was seen a few times. The chain employs TRBV27 and TRBJ1-1; 10 bases fit TRBD1. CDR3 length: 15 amino acids. Losses at the gene ends were 0 bases for V and 4 bases for J; bases not matched to a gene: 2. The germline V gene has CDR1 MNHEY and CDR2 SMNVEV (reference sequence). CDR3 nucleotide sequence: TGTGCCAGCAGTTTATCGGGACAGGGGTTCACTGAAGCTTTCTTT. This encodes CASSLSGQGFTEAFF.

This chain links TRBV28 with TRBJ1-4; D ambiguous. Germline V gives CDR1 MDHEN, CDR2 SYDVKM. Trimming took 8 bases from V and 3 from J, leaving 13 bases between them. CDR3 length: 14 amino acids. CDR3 DNA sequence: TGTGCCAGCCGGACTGGCAGATCTAATGAAAAACTGTTTTTT. It codes for CASRTGRSNEKLFF.

J is TRBJ1-1 and V is TRBV6-1, with D possibly matching TRBD1 (5 bases). CDR1 is MNHNS, CDR2 SASEGT, per germline. The CDR3 is made up of 14 amino acids. Trimming removed 3 bases at V and 3 bases at J, with 11 bases between. DNA for the CDR3: TGTGCCAGCAGTGAGACTGACAGCTACACTGAAGCTTTCTTT. Its protein product is CASSETDSYTEAFF.

This clone occurred a few times. CDR3 in amino acids: CASSQDPGLPYEQYF. In DNA, the CDR3 is TGCGCCAGCAGCCAAGACCCGGGACTCCCCTACGAGCAGTACTTC. V gene TRBV4-3 combines with J gene TRBJ2-7, with TRBD2 as a possible D gene (6 bases). Germline V lookup: CDR1 LGHNA, CDR2 YSLEER. CDR3 size: 15 residues. Trimming shortened V by 0 bases and J by 2 bases, and 11 bases separated the two germline ends.

In DNA form, the CDR3 reads TGTGCCAGCACCCGTGGGCTAGCGGGATCTGGGGAGCTGTTTTTT. It is translated as CASTRGLAGSGELFF. The gene calls are TRBV7-9 and TRBJ2-2; 9 bases map to TRBD2. CDR1 is SEHNR and CDR2 is FQNEAQ in the germline V gene (reference sequence). This CDR3 comprises 15 residues. Trimming cost V 7 bases and J 8 bases; bases outside gene matches: 11.

The chain links TRBV6-1 to TRBJ2-1; 8 positions match TRBD1. CDR3 length: 17 residues. Germline V CDR1 and CDR2: MNHNS, SASEGT. The ends lost 4 bases at V and 9 bases at J; junction bases unmatched: 17. For the CDR3, the DNA is TGTGCCAGCAGTGGACCTCAGGGCAGGGGGCGGTTCCGTGAGCAGTTCTTC. The encoded protein is CASSGPQGRGRFREQFF.

CDR3 loop: CASSTIGLAGVNEQFF. Written as DNA, the CDR3 is TGTGCCAGCAGCACGATAGGACTAGCGGGGGTCAATGAGCAGTTCTTC. The chain uses TRBV9 and TRBJ2-1; 13 bases are shared with TRBD2. V shed 4 bases, J shed 6 bases, and the junction held 7 bases outside the gene matches. The CDR3 spans 16 residues. The germline gives CDR1 SGDLS, CDR2 YYNGEE.

The V call is TRBV5-1, the J call TRBJ2-5; TRBD2 matches 10 bases. TRBJ2-7 explains the end of the DNA better; the J call may be wrong. This CDR3 is built from 15 residues. From germline, CDR1 is SGHRS and CDR2 YFSETQ. The CDR3 DNA reads TGCGCCAGCAGCTCCTTAGCGGGAGGTAGCTACGAGCAGTACTTC. Its translation: CASSSLAGGSYEQYF.

This chain uses TRBV30 with TRBJ2-7; D perhaps matches TRBD2 (6 bases). CDR1 GTSNPN and CDR2 SVGIG come from the germline V gene (reference sequence). Trimming stripped 1 base from V and 4 bases from J, with 17 bases between. The CDR3 is made up of 15 amino acids. For the CDR3, the DNA is TGTGCCTGGAGTGCCCTAGGGGCGGGGTCTTACGAGCAGTACTTC. This codes for CAWSALGAGSYEQYF. Full variable domain (missing parts from reference TRBV30 and TRBJ2-7): SQTIHQWPATLVQPVGSPLSLECTVEGTSNPNLYWYRQAAGRGLQLLFYSVGIGQISSEVPQNLSASRPQDRQFILSSKKLLLSDSGFYLCAWSALGAGSYEQYFGPGTRLTVT.

There are a few counts of this clone. The rearrangement uses TRBV9 and TRBJ2-5; 10 bases are a match to TRBD2. The J call may be incorrect, as the DNA end agrees better with TRBJ2-7. This CDR3 is built from 14 residues. From germline, CDR1 is SGDLS and CDR2 YYNGEE. CDR3 nucleotide sequence: TGTGCCAGCAGCGTAGTAGCGGGGGGATACGAGCAGTACTTC. Amino acid sequence: CASSVVAGGYEQYF.